The 8 T cell receptor beta chains below all came from one sample that was sequenced in a study of T cell repertoires in cytomegalovirus infection. TCRdb re-called the reads with MiXCR, one entry per CDR3 protein. Here the sample spans under 200,000 distinct CDR3 sequences, more than 9% being singletons. Sequencing was carried out using PBMCs. The receptor set was obtained from a human donor in good health (CMV status not recorded). Some clones in this sample may be carry-over from other donors' samples.

This clonotype was seen ten or more times. The chain uses TRBV12-3 or TRBV12-4 and TRBJ2-1, with unresolved D. The CDR3 contains 13 residues. The V gene lost 6 bases and the J gene lost 4 bases, with 10 bases spanning the gap. CDR3 sequence reads: CASRDPTYNEQFF. In nucleotides, the CDR3 is TGTGCCAGCAGGGACCCCACGTACAATGAGCAGTTCTTC.

The sample holds many counts of this clonotype. For the CDR3, the DNA is TGCGCCAGCAGTCCATTGAGCGGGGCCACAGATACGCAGTATTTT. It yields the protein CASSPLSGATDTQYF. V and J are TRBV4-1 and TRBJ2-3; TRBD2 aligns across 7 bases. The CDR3 covers 15 residues. Germline V gene data show CDR1 as MGHRA and CDR2 as YSYEKL. V was clipped by 6 bases and J by 2 bases; unmatched bases: 8.

This clonotype was counted only a few times. The CDR3 sequence: CSASRGLGSNQPQHF. The CDR3 DNA is TGCAGTGCTAGCCGGGGGCTGGGAAGCAATCAGCCCCAGCATTTT. The V gene is TRBV20-1, the J gene TRBJ1-5; TRBD1 is a possible D gene (6 bases). CDR1 and CDR2 (germline): DFQATT, SNEGSKA (reference sequence). The ends were cut back, 3 bases at V and 1 base at J, with 13 bases in the middle. CDR3 length: 15 amino acids.

This clonotype was recorded a few times. This chain uses TRBV6-5 with TRBJ2-2, with D perhaps assigned TRBD1 or TRBD2 (5 bases each). V lost 2 bases and J lost 4, with 8 bases in between. The CDR3 is 14 amino acids. Germline loops: CDR1 MNHEY, CDR2 SVGAGI. The CDR3 DNA is TGTGCCAGCAGTTACGGGGACGGCACCGGGGAGCTGTTTTTT. As protein: CASSYGDGTGELFF.

The sample holds a few counts of this clonotype. The gene calls are TRBV19 and TRBJ2-7, with 8 bases identical to TRBD2. This CDR3 is 16 amino acids long. Germline trimming cut 5 bases from V and 2 bases from J; bases unmatched to any gene: 11. Germline V CDR1 and CDR2: LNHDA, SQIVND (reference sequence). CDR3 sequence reads: CASSEVSGSFPYEQYF. The CDR3 DNA follows: TGTGCCAGTAGTGAGGTCAGCGGGAGTTTCCCCTACGAGCAGTACTTC.

The chain employs TRBV20-1 and TRBJ1-3; tentatively, D is TRBD1 (5 bases). Looked up from germline, CDR1 is DFQATT and CDR2 is SNEGSKA (reference sequence). CDR3 size: 13 residues. The CDR3 DNA is TGCGGCGACCCGGGGGACTCTGGAAACACCATATATTTT. It specifies CGDPGDSGNTIYF.

This clonotype was counted many times. The gene calls are TRBV7-2 and TRBJ1-3; D unresolved. Trimming took 0 bases from V and 3 from J, leaving 15 bases between them. CDR3 length: 17 amino acids. Per the germline V gene, CDR1 is SGHTA and CDR2 is FQGNSA. Here the CDR3 reads CASSLALSALIGNTIYF. CDR3 sequence (DNA): TGTGCCAGCAGCTTAGCGCTATCAGCCCTCATTGGAAACACCATATATTTT.

This clonotype was recorded at least ten times. This chain connects TRBV12-3 or TRBV12-4 to TRBJ2-5; tentative D call: TRBD2 (5 bases). V was pared by 8 bases and J by 5 bases, with 9 bases between. The CDR3 runs to 11 residues. CDR3 sequence (DNA): TGTGCCAGCGGCCGCGGGGAGACCCAGTACTTC. Translating it yields CASGRGETQYF.